These 13 T cell receptor beta chains came from one sample sequenced in a study of blood T cells in healthy people across ages. A J-beta primer mix and a sample-barcoded 5' primer were used in a second PCR of about 7 to 12 cycles. TCRdb passed the 5' RACE reads through MiXCR, listing each CDR3 protein once. The table shows around 900,000 distinct CDR3 sequences, with 51% occurring only once. Sequencing was carried out using blood. These receptor sequences come from a woman aged 60-75 years in good health.

This chain uses TRBV10-2 with TRBJ1-2; tentative D call: TRBD1 (6 bases). This CDR3 contains 14 residues. Germline V CDR1 and CDR2: WSHSY, SAAADI. The ends were cut back, 5 bases at V and 8 bases at J, with 18 bases in the middle. CDR3 sequence: CASSFGGDRRGYTF. As DNA, the CDR3 is TGCGCCAGCAGTTTTGGGGGCGACAGACGGGGCTACACCTTC.

The V gene is TRBV3-1, the J gene TRBJ2-3; no clear D gene. Germline V CDR1 and CDR2: LGHDT, YNNKEL (reference sequence). The germline V and J ends were trimmed by 4 bases and 2 bases, with 10 bases remaining between them. The CDR3 has 14 residues. CDR3 residues: CASSLGADTDTQYF. CDR3 DNA: TGTGCCAGCAGCCTAGGAGCAGACACAGATACGCAGTATTTT.

V gene TRBV28 combines with J gene TRBJ1-4, with D possibly TRBD1 on 6 matching bases. The V end was cut by 6 bases, the J end by 8 bases, with 16 bases between. This CDR3 region has 14 residues. Germline CDR1 and CDR2: MDHEN and SYDVKM. The CDR3 loop reads CASSPVSGQEKLFF. The CDR3 nucleotides are TGTGCCAGCAGCCCCGTATCAGGACAGGAAAAACTGTTTTTT.

This chain joins TRBV12-3 or TRBV12-4 and TRBJ2-7, with 10 bases matching TRBD2. V trimming: 3 bases; J trimming: 3 bases; junction bases outside the gene matches: 8. This CDR3 is built from 16 residues. The CDR3, as DNA: TGTGCCAGCAGTTTCACCCTTAGCGGGGGGTTCTACGAGCAGTACTTC. It specifies CASSFTLSGGFYEQYF.

The genes are TRBV13 and TRBJ2-7, with 7 positions matching TRBD1. This CDR3 contains 13 residues. Germline V gives CDR1 PRHDT, CDR2 FYEKMQ (reference sequence). V lost 6 bases to trimming and J lost 2 bases; unmatched junction nucleotides: 4. The DNA for the CDR3 is TGTGCCAGCAGGGCCACAGGGGCCTACGAGCAGTACTTC. It yields the protein CASRATGAYEQYF.

Only a few counts were recorded for this clonotype. The CDR3 bases are TGTGCCAGCAGCTTAGTGTATACGAACACTGAAGCTTTCTTT. Encoded protein: CASSLVYTNTEAFF. This chain connects TRBV7-2 to TRBJ1-1, with no clear D. Trimming removed 1 base at V and 1 base at J, with 7 bases between. This CDR3 region has 14 residues. Germline V gene lookup returns CDR1 SGHTA and CDR2 FQGNSA.

The J gene is TRBJ2-7, the V gene TRBV3-1; D possibly corresponds to TRBD2 (5 bases). This CDR3 is built from 14 residues. Trimming cost V 4 bases and J 0 bases, with 10 bases left between them. CDR1 LGHDT and CDR2 YNNKEL come from the germline V gene (reference sequence). The CDR3 coding sequence is TGTGCCAGCAGCCTCGTACTAGACTCCTACGAGCAGTACTTC. It yields the protein CASSLVLDSYEQYF.

The rearrangement links TRBV9 to TRBJ2-1; 9 bases align to TRBD1. The junction had 14 bases not matched to a gene; V was cut back by 4 bases and J by 9 bases. The CDR3 loop spans 16 amino acids. CDR1 is SGDLS and CDR2 is YYNGEE in the germline V gene. The CDR3 bases are TGTGCCAGCAGCCCTATTAGAGGACAGGGGAATGCTGAGCAGTTCTTC. This gives the protein CASSPIRGQGNAEQFF.

The chain has TRBV19 and TRBJ2-6; tentative D call: TRBD1 (5 bases). V lost 11 bases and J lost 1, with 9 bases in between. The germline V gene has CDR1 LNHDA and CDR2 SQIVND (reference sequence). CDR3 length: 13 residues. The CDR3, as DNA: TGTGCCGCCAGGGTATCTGGGGCCAACGTCCTGACTTTC. Encoded protein: CAARVSGANVLTF.

The chain is built from TRBV4-2 and TRBJ2-3; the D gene is possibly TRBD1 (6 bases). The CDR3 is 16 amino acids. CDR1 LGHNA and CDR2 YNFKEQ come from the germline V gene. Trimming pared 4 bases from V and 3 bases from J, leaving 17 bases between. The CDR3 region is CASSRGPGDETDTQYF. CDR3 in DNA: TGTGCCAGCAGCCGGGGGCCCGGCGACGAGACAGATACGCAGTATTTT.

The CDR3 coding sequence is TGTGCCAGCAGCCAAGACAGGACAGGGTCCTACGAGCAGTACTTC. It yields the protein CASSQDRTGSYEQYF. The V call is TRBV3-1, the J call TRBJ2-7, with TRBD1 identical over 8 bases. Germline loops: CDR1 LGHDT, CDR2 YNNKEL (reference sequence). The J segment lost 1 base and the V segment lost 0 bases, leaving 2 bases of the junction unmatched. The CDR3 spans 15 residues.

This chain uses TRBV7-6 with TRBJ1-2; D gene ambiguous. Germline V gene lookup returns CDR1 SGHVS and CDR2 FNYEAQ. This CDR3 spans 12 amino acids. Trimming stripped 3 bases from V and 7 bases from J, with 9 bases between. CDR3 sequence (DNA): TGTGCCAGCAGCTTTTTGGAGGGTGGCTACACCTTC. Protein sequence: CASSFLEGGYTF.

The J gene is TRBJ1-1, the V gene TRBV14, with 7 bases identical to TRBD1. This CDR3 is built from 15 residues. Trimming cost V 6 bases and J 3 bases; bases outside gene matches: 10. Germline V lookup: CDR1 SGHDN, CDR2 FVKESK. The CDR3 DNA reads TGTGCCAGCAGTCGAAGGACAGGTTTGGACACTGAAGCTTTCTTT. Translation gives CASSRRTGLDTEAFF.